This TCR beta chain derives from a study of CD8 T cells in ankylosing spondylitis. Using quantitative 5'-RACE with molecular barcodes, the authors made TCR beta libraries. TCRdb passed the 5' RACE reads through MiXCR, listing each CDR3 protein once. The table has approximately 140,000 distinct CDR3 sequences, around 9.7% seen once. What was sequenced was blood, either unsorted or a sorted T cell fraction (not recorded which). The receptor comes from a male donor with ankylosing spondylitis or in good health (not recorded which).

The CDR3 coding sequence is TGCGCCAGCAGCTTGCGGTTCGGGCAGGGTGCAAGTACTGAAGCTTTCTTT. Its protein product is CASSLRFGQGASTEAFF. The chain uses TRBV5-1 and TRBJ1-1; a weak D match, TRBD1 (5 bases). Germline CDR1 is SGHRS and CDR2 is YFSETQ. Trimming pared 1 base from V and 5 bases from J, leaving 21 bases between. The CDR3 has 17 amino acids.